The 29 T cell receptor beta chains reported below all come from one sample, sequenced in a study of T-cell memory formation after mild COVID-19. TCRdb called the 5' RACE reads again in MiXCR, with one record for every CDR3 protein. Among 85,000 to 130,000 distinct CDR3 sequences listed, over 8.5% were seen once. The sequenced sample was PBMCs or a T cell subset sorted from them (not recorded which). These receptors were collected from a man younger than 30 who had mild COVID-19 (a few samples of this study predate the infection). Cell type and time point are not known.

This clonotype was observed a few times. This chain links TRBV7-2 with TRBJ1-2, with D perhaps matching TRBD1 (5 bases). Germline-derived CDR1 and CDR2 are SGHTA and FQGNSA. V shed 5 bases and J shed 1 base, with 17 bases lying between them. The CDR3 has 16 residues. CDR3 nucleotide sequence: TGTGCCAGCAGCCACGTGGGGGGATGGAGTAACTATGGCTACACCTTC. It encodes CASSHVGGWSNYGYTF.

The chain employs TRBV7-6 and TRBJ1-1; maybe TRBD1 (5 bases). Germline V gene sequence: CDR1 SGHVS, CDR2 FNYEAQ. There are 13 residues in the CDR3. Trimming stripped 5 bases from V and 5 bases from J, with 12 bases between. CDR3 coding DNA: TGTGCCAGCAGCCTTCTGGGGGGGACTGAAGCTTTCTTT. This sequence encodes CASSLLGGTEAFF.

The chain uses TRBV4-2 and TRBJ1-1; no clear D. CDR3 length equals 16 residues. Germline CDR1 LGHNA, CDR2 YNFKEQ. V lost 0 bases, J lost 0 bases, and 11 bases lay in between. The CDR3 region is CASSQEDGFMNTEAFF. In DNA, the CDR3 is TGTGCCAGCAGCCAAGAGGACGGGTTTATGAACACTGAAGCTTTCTTT.

V is TRBV4-3 and J is TRBJ2-1; 12 bases match TRBD2. The J segment lost 10 bases and the V segment lost 2 bases, leaving 12 bases of the junction unmatched. The V gene's germline CDR1 is LGHNA and CDR2 YSLEER. This CDR3 has 17 amino acids. CDR3 amino acids: CASSQWMASGGASEQFF. The CDR3 DNA reads as TGCGCCAGCAGCCAATGGATGGCTAGCGGGGGGGCCAGCGAGCAGTTCTTC.

This clonotype was picked up a small number of times. This chain uses TRBV4-3 with TRBJ2-6, with D unclear. The ends were cut back, 6 bases at V and 2 bases at J, with 17 bases in the middle. The CDR3 loop spans 17 amino acids. Germline-derived CDR1 and CDR2 are LGHNA and YSLEER. CDR3 region: CASSTDGPRAGANVLTF. The CDR3 nucleotides read TGCGCCAGCAGTACAGACGGCCCGCGCGCTGGGGCCAACGTCCTGACTTTC.

At least ten counts were recorded for this clonotype. The rearrangement links TRBV7-9 to TRBJ2-3; D is unclear. Germline lookup yields CDR1 SEHNR and CDR2 FQNEAQ (reference sequence). This CDR3 comprises 12 residues. V was clipped by 1 base and J by 13 bases, with 12 bases between them. The CDR3 reads CASSLDWRLKYF. As DNA, the CDR3 is TGTGCCAGCAGCTTAGATTGGCGCCTGAAGTATTTT.

This clonotype is medium-sized. The chain couples TRBV9 to TRBJ2-7; 8 bases match TRBD1. The J segment lost 2 bases and the V segment lost 2 bases, leaving 3 bases of the junction unmatched. The CDR3 is 14 residues long. Per the germline V gene, CDR1 is SGDLS and CDR2 is YYNGEE. The CDR3 here is CASSVGQGAYEQYF. The CDR3 DNA reads as TGTGCCAGCAGCGTCGGACAGGGTGCCTACGAGCAGTACTTC.

Only a few counts were recorded for this clonotype. This chain connects TRBV4-1 to TRBJ1-1, with D perhaps matching TRBD1 (6 bases). Looked up from germline, CDR1 is MGHRA and CDR2 is YSYEKL. The V gene lost 0 bases and the J gene lost 2 bases, with 13 bases spanning the gap. The CDR3 contains 16 residues. The CDR3 is CASSQEGVRGNTEAFF. CDR3 DNA: TGCGCCAGCAGCCAAGAAGGGGTCAGGGGAAACACTGAAGCTTTCTTT.

This clonotype was detected once. The chain uses TRBV12-3 or TRBV12-4 and TRBJ2-5; 7 nucleotides line up with TRBD1. The CDR3 covers 14 residues. With V trimmed by 7 bases and J by 1 base, 6 bases remained unmatched. Written as DNA, the CDR3 is TGTGCCAGCAACCTAGGGACAGCCCAAGAGACCCAGTACTTC. Its translation: CASNLGTAQETQYF.

Only a few counts were recorded for this clonotype. The chain is built from TRBV18 and TRBJ2-1, with a weak D call TRBD2 (7 bases). CDR3 length equals 16 residues. Trimming stripped 0 bases from V and 1 base from J, with 10 bases between. CDR1 is KGHSH, CDR2 LQKENI, per germline. In nucleotides, the CDR3 is TGTGCCAGCTCACCACCGAGGGGGGGGTCCTACAATGAGCAGTTCTTC. Translated, it gives CASSPPRGGSYNEQFF.

This rearrangement joins TRBV13 to TRBJ1-2; D is possibly TRBD1 (6 bases). Trimming left V 4 bases short and J 3 bases short, with 24 bases between. This CDR3 comprises 18 residues. Germline values: CDR1 PRHDT, CDR2 FYEKMQ (reference sequence). CDR3 region: CASSSRRQGTVGYYGYTF. The CDR3 coding sequence is TGTGCCAGCAGCTCAAGGCGCCAGGGGACCGTGGGCTACTATGGCTACACCTTC.

This clonotype turned up a few times. J is TRBJ2-3 and V is TRBV10-3, with 13 bases lining up with TRBD2. V was pared by 3 bases and J by 5 bases, with 11 bases of the junction left unmatched. The germline V gene has CDR1 ENHRY and CDR2 SYGVKD. CDR3 length equals 18 residues. The CDR3 is CAISDHGLAGAGGDTQYF. The CDR3 coding sequence is TGTGCCATCAGTGATCACGGACTAGCGGGGGCCGGGGGAGATACGCAGTATTTT.

The chain carries TRBV7-8 and TRBJ1-2; D uncertain. V was clipped by 0 bases and J by 0 bases, with 8 bases between them. The CDR3 has 15 amino acids. The germline gives CDR1 SGHVS, CDR2 FQNEAQ. The CDR3 DNA reads TGTGCCAGCAGCTTAGCTGGCAGTACTAACTATGGCTACACCTTC. Translated: CASSLAGSTNYGYTF.

The gene calls are TRBV6-5 and TRBJ2-3; 7 nucleotides agree with TRBD1. The J segment lost 2 bases and the V segment lost 2 bases, leaving 7 bases of the junction unmatched. Germline V gene lookup returns CDR1 MNHEY and CDR2 SVGAGI. The CDR3 runs 16 residues. The CDR3 bases are TGTGCCAGCAGTTACGGAGTAGACAGGGACACAGATACGCAGTATTTT. Amino acids: CASSYGVDRDTDTQYF.

This clonotype appeared many times. The rearrangement links TRBV3-1 to TRBJ1-1; D is undetermined. Trimming took 3 bases from V and 1 from J, leaving 9 bases between them. Germline-derived CDR1 and CDR2 are LGHDT and YNNKEL (reference sequence). The CDR3 loop spans 14 amino acids. The CDR3 sequence: CASSHPAWNTEAFF. CDR3 nucleotides: TGTGCCAGCAGCCACCCCGCATGGAACACTGAAGCTTTCTTT.

The V call is TRBV6-2 or TRBV6-3, the J call TRBJ2-2; TRBD2 aligns across 12 bases. There are 16 residues in the CDR3. CDR1 and CDR2 (germline): MNHEY, SVGEGT. V lost 2 bases to trimming and J lost 7 bases; unmatched junction nucleotides: 5. The DNA of the CDR3 is TGTGCCAGCAGTTACGGACTAGCGGGGCTTCACGGGGAGCTGTTTTTT. Its translation: CASSYGLAGLHGELFF.

This chain links TRBV4-1 with TRBJ2-3, with 7 nucleotides matching TRBD2. The J segment lost 0 bases and the V segment lost 4 bases, leaving 19 bases of the junction unmatched. This CDR3 comprises 20 residues. The germline gives CDR1 MGHRA, CDR2 YSYEKL. The CDR3 coding sequence is TGCGCCAGCAGCCTCCTCCCGGGACTACGAGTCGGAGCTAGCACAGATACGCAGTATTTT. It encodes CASSLLPGLRVGASTDTQYF.

The sample holds many counts of this clonotype. This chain links TRBV4-1 with TRBJ1-1; D might be TRBD1 (5 bases). This CDR3 has 16 residues. The germline gives CDR1 MGHRA, CDR2 YSYEKL. The ends were cut back, 1 base at V and 3 bases at J, with 15 bases in the middle. CDR3 region: CASSQVAFWTHTEAFF. Written as DNA, the CDR3 is TGCGCCAGCAGCCAAGTTGCGTTTTGGACACACACTGAAGCTTTCTTT.

This clonotype was observed a few times. The chain couples TRBV7-2 to TRBJ2-1; 12 bases are shared with TRBD2. Germline V gene data show CDR1 as SGHTA and CDR2 as FQGNSA. The CDR3 spans 16 residues. V shed 3 bases, J shed 8 bases, and the junction held 8 bases outside the gene matches. This CDR3 reads CASSFPASGGADEQFF. The CDR3 nucleotides are TGTGCCAGCAGCTTTCCCGCTAGCGGGGGGGCCGATGAGCAGTTCTTC. The whole variable domain, remainder taken from reference TRBV7-2 and TRBJ2-1, is GAGVSQSPSNKVTEKGKDVELRCDPISGHTALYWYRQSLGQGLEFLIYFQGNSAPDKSGLPSDRFSAERTGGSVSTLTIQRTQQEDSAVYLCASSFPASGGADEQFFGPGTRLTVL.

The rearrangement links TRBV10-3 to TRBJ1-1; D is perhaps TRBD1 (5 bases). V was cut by 6 bases and J by 2 bases, with 19 bases left in between. The CDR3 is 16 amino acids. Germline V gives CDR1 ENHRY, CDR2 SYGVKD. Written as DNA, the CDR3 is TGTGCCATCAGCAGTGACAGTGTGAAACTTAACACTGAAGCTTTCTTT. Its translation: CAISSDSVKLNTEAFF.

This clonotype was counted a few times. The genes are TRBV7-2 and TRBJ2-5; 9 positions agree with TRBD2. Trimming at V came to 0 bases and at J to 4 bases, leaving 3 bases not matched to a gene. The CDR3 loop spans 15 amino acids. Germline assignment: CDR1 SGHTA and CDR2 FQGNSA. CDR3 sequence: CASSLAGGGGETQYF. The CDR3 bases are TGTGCCAGCAGCTTAGCTGGCGGGGGGGGAGAGACCCAGTACTTC. Drawing the rest from reference TRBV7-2 and TRBJ2-5, the complete variable domain is GAGVSQSPSNKVTEKGKDVELRCDPISGHTALYWYRQSLGQGLEFLIYFQGNSAPDKSGLPSDRFSAERTGGSVSTLTIQRTQQEDSAVYLCASSLAGGGGETQYFGPGTRLLVL.

This clonotype was picked up a small number of times. The J gene is TRBJ2-2, the V gene TRBV7-9; possible D gene TRBD1, 6 bases. The V end was cut by 2 bases, the J end by 5 bases, with 15 bases between. CDR1 is SEHNR, CDR2 FQNEAQ, per germline (reference sequence). The CDR3 consists of 16 residues. As DNA, the CDR3 is TGTGCCAGCAGCTTATTCGGCAGGGGAATAACCGGGGAGCTGTTTTTT. This translates into CASSLFGRGITGELFF.

The CDR3 sequence: CASSPPRTGTGELFF. CDR3 DNA: TGTGCCAGCAGCCCCCCCAGAACGGGCACCGGGGAGCTGTTTTTT. The chain carries TRBV9 and TRBJ2-2; D gene uncertain. V lost 4 bases, J lost 4 bases, and 14 bases lay in between. This CDR3 is 15 amino acids long. Germline values: CDR1 SGDLS, CDR2 YYNGEE.

This chain connects TRBV5-5 to TRBJ2-7, with D maybe TRBD1 (6 bases). The germline gives CDR1 SGHKS, CDR2 YYEKEE (reference sequence). The CDR3 covers 14 residues. Trimming pared 1 base from V and 3 bases from J, leaving 11 bases between. This CDR3 is CASSLPQGSYEQYF. The CDR3, as DNA: TGTGCCAGCAGCTTGCCCCAGGGGAGCTACGAGCAGTACTTC. Based on the CDR3 plus reference TRBV5-5 and TRBJ2-7, the full variable domain is DAGVTQSPTHLIKTRGQQVTLRCSPISGHKSVSWYQQVLGQGPQFIFQYYEKEERGRGNFPDRFSARQFPNYSSELNVNALLLGDSALYLCASSLPQGSYEQYFGPGTRLTVT.

The rearrangement links TRBV7-9 to TRBJ1-1; D uncertain. V lost 1 base and J 0 bases, leaving 0 bases between the germline ends. The CDR3 covers 12 residues. Per the germline V gene, CDR1 is SEHNR and CDR2 is FQNEAQ (reference sequence). The CDR3: CASSLVNTEAFF. The DNA of the CDR3 is TGTGCCAGCAGCTTAGTGAACACTGAAGCTTTCTTT.

This clonotype was seen a few times. The chain links TRBV6-2 or TRBV6-3 to TRBJ2-1, with 8 bases aligning to TRBD1. The CDR3 totals 13 residues. The ends lost 5 bases at V and 8 bases at J; junction bases unmatched: 5. Germline assignment: CDR1 MNHEY and CDR2 SVGEGT. CDR3 loop: CASSPRQGHEQFF. Written as DNA, the CDR3 is TGTGCCAGCAGTCCCCGACAGGGGCATGAGCAGTTCTTC.

This chain uses TRBV29-1 with TRBJ2-5; 7 nucleotides match TRBD1. Losses at the gene ends were 0 bases for V and 5 bases for J; bases not matched to a gene: 6. This CDR3 region has 14 residues. In germline, CDR1 is SQVTM, CDR2 ANQGSEA. Here the CDR3 DNA reads TGCAGCGTTGAAGATCGGGACAGATCGGAGACCCAGTACTTC. This codes for CSVEDRDRSETQYF.

This clonotype was detected only a few times. V and J are TRBV4-3 and TRBJ1-2, with 9 nucleotides matching TRBD1. Germline V lookup: CDR1 LGHNA, CDR2 YSLEER. The CDR3 runs to 18 residues. V shed 4 bases, J shed 5 bases, and the junction held 17 bases outside the gene matches. The CDR3 DNA reads as TGCGCCAGCAGCCCATCCTCATCCTCCGGACAGGGGTTATATGGCTACACCTTC. Its translation is CASSPSSSSGQGLYGYTF.

This sequence joins TRBV5-1 and TRBJ1-2, with D possibly being TRBD1 (6 bases). The CDR3 covers 12 residues. The germline V gene has CDR1 SGHRS and CDR2 YFSETQ. The V gene lost 0 bases and the J gene lost 10 bases, with 10 bases spanning the gap. Here the CDR3 reads CASSLAGVDYTF. The CDR3 region has the DNA TGCGCCAGCAGCTTGGCAGGGGTGGACTACACCTTC.